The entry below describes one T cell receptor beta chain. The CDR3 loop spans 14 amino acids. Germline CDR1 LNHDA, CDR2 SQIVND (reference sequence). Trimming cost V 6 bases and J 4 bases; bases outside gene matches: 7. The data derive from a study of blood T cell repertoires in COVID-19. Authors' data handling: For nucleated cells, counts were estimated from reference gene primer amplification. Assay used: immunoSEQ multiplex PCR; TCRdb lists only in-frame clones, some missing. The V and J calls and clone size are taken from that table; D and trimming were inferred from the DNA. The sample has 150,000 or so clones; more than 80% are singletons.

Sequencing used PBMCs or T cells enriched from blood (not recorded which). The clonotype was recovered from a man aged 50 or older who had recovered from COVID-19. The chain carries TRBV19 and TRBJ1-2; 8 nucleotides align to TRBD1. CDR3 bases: TGTGCCAGTAGGGAACAGGGGGGCTTCTATGGCTACACCTTC. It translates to CASREQGGFYGYTF.